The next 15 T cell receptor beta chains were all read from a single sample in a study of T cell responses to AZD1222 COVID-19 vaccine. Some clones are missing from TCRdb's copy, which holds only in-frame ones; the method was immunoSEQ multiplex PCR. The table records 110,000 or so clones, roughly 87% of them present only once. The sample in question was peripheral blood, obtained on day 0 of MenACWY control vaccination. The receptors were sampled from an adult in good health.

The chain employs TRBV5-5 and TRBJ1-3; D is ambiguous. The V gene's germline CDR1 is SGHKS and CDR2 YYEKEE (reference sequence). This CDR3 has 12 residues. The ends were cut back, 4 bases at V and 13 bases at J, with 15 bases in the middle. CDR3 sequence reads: CASSPAWQSIYF. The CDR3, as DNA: TGTGCCAGCAGCCCGGCATGGCAGTCGATATATTTT.

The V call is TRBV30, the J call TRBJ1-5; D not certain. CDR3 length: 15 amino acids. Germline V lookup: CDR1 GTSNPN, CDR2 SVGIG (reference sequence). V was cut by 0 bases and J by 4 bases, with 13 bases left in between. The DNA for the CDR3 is TGTGCCTGGAGTGTTACCGGGTACAGAAATCAGCCCCAGCATTTT. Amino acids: CAWSVTGYRNQPQHF.

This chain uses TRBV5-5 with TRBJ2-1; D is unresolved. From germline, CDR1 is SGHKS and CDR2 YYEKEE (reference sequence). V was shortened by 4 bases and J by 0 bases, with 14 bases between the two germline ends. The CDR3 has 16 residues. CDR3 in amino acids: CASSPTFAYSYNEQFF. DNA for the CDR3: TGTGCCAGCAGCCCCACGTTTGCTTACTCCTACAATGAGCAGTTCTTC.

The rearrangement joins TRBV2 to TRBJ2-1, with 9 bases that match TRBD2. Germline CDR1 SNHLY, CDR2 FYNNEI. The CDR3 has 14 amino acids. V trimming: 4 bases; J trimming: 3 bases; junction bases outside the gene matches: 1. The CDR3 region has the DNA TGTGCCAGCAGTGTAGCGGGGGTCTACAATGAGCAGTTCTTC. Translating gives CASSVAGVYNEQFF. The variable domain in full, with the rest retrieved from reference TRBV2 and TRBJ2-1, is EPEVTQTPSHQVTQMGQEVILRCVPISNHLYFYWYRQILGQKVEFLVSFYNNEISEKSEIFDDQFSVERPDGSNFTLKIRSTKLEDSAMYFCASSVAGVYNEQFFGPGTRLTVL.

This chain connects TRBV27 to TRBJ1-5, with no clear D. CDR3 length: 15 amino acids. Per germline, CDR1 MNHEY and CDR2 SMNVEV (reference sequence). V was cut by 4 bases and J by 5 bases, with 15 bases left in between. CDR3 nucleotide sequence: TGTGCCAGCAGTTCTTACCGCGGAGGTGATCAGCCCCAGCATTTT. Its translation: CASSSYRGGDQPQHF.

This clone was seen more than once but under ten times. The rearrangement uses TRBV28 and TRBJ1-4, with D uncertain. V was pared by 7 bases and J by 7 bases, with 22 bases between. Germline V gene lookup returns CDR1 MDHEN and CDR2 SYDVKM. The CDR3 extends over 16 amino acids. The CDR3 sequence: CASNGPLSRVREKLFF. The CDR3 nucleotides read TGTGCCAGCAACGGGCCCCTAAGTCGGGTTCGTGAAAAACTGTTTTTT.

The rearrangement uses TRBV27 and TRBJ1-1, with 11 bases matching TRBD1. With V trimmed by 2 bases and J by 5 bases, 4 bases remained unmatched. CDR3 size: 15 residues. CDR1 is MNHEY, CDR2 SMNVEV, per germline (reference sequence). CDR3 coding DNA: TGTGCCAGCAGTTTAAGGACAGGGGGCCTAACTGAAGCTTTCTTT. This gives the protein CASSLRTGGLTEAFF.

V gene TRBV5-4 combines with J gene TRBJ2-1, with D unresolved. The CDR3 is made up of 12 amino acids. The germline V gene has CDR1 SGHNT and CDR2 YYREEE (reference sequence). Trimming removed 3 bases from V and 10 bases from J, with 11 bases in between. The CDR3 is CASSSPGREQFF. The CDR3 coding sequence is TGTGCCAGCAGCTCACCGGGTCGGGAGCAGTTCTTC.

The CDR3 here is CASSSDTTGEQYF. The DNA of the CDR3 is TGTGCCAGCAGCTCGGACACCACGGGGGAGCAGTACTTC. The chain links TRBV5-4 to TRBJ2-7; tentatively, D is TRBD1 or TRBD2 (5 bases each). Germline loops: CDR1 SGHNT, CDR2 YYREEE (reference sequence). The germline V and J ends were trimmed by 3 bases and 7 bases, with 14 bases remaining between them. This CDR3 has 13 residues.

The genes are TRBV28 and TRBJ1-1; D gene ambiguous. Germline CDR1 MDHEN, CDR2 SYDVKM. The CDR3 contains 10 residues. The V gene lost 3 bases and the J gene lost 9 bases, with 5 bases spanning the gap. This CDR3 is CASSFGQAFF. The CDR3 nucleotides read TGTGCCAGCAGTTTTGGTCAAGCTTTCTTT.

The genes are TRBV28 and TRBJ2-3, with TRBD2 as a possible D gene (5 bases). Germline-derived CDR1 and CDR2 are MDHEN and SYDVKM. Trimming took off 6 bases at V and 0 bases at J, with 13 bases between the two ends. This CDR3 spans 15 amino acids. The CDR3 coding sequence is TGTGCCAGCAGCGCTTTCGGGGTTAGCACAGATACGCAGTATTTT. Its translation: CASSAFGVSTDTQYF.

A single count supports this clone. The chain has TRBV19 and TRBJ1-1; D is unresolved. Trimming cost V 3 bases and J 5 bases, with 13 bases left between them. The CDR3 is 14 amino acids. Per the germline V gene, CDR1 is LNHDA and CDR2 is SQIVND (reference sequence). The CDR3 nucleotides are TGTGCCAGTAGTATTTTAGGGCTTGGAACTGAAGCTTTCTTT. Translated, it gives CASSILGLGTEAFF.

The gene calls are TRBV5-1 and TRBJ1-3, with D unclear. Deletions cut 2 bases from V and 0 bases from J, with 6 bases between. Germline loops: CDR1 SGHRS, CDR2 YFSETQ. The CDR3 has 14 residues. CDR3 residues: CASSFTGSGNTIYF. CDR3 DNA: TGCGCCAGCAGCTTTACCGGCTCTGGAAACACCATATATTTT.

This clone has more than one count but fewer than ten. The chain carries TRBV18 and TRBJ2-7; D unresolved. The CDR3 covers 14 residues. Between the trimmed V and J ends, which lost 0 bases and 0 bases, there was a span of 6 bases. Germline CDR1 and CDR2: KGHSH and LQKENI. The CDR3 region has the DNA TGTGCCAGCTCACCACCACAGACCTCCTACGAGCAGTACTTC. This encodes CASSPPQTSYEQYF.

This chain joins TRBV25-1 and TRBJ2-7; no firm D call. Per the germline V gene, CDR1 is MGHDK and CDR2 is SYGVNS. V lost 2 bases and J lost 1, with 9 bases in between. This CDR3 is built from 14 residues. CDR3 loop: CASSETVNSYEQYF. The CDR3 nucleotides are TGTGCCAGCAGTGAAACCGTCAATTCCTACGAGCAGTACTTC.